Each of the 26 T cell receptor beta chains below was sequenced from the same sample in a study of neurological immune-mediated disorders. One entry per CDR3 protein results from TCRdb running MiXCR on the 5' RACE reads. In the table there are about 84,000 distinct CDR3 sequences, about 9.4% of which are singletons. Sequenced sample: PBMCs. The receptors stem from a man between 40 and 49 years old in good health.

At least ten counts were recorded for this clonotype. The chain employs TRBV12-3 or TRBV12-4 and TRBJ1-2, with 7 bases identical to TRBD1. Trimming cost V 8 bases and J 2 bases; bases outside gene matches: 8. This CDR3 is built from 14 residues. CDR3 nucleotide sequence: TGTGCCAGCCGACAGGGAAGGTACAACTATGGCTACACCTTC. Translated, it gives CASRQGRYNYGYTF.

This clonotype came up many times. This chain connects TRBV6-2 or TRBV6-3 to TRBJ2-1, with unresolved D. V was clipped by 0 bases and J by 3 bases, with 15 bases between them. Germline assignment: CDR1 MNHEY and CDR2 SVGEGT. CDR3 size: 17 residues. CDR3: CASSYSPFLALYNEQFF. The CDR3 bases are TGTGCCAGCAGTTACTCACCCTTCCTGGCACTCTACAATGAGCAGTTCTTC.

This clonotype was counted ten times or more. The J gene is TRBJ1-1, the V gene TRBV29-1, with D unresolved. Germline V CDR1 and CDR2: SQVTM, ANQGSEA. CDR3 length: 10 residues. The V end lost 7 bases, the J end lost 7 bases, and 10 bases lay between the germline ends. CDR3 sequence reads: CSAWDVEAFF. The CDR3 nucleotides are TGCAGCGCCTGGGATGTTGAAGCTTTCTTT.

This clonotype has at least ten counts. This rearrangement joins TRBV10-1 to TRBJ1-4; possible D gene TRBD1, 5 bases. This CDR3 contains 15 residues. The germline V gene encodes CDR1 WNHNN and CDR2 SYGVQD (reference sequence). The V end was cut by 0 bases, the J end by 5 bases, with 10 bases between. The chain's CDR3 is CASSESPGQNEKLFF. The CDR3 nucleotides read TGCGCCAGCAGTGAGTCCCCAGGGCAGAATGAAAAACTGTTTTTT.

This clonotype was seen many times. The CDR3 coding sequence is TGTGCCAGCAGTCTTACAGGTCGTGAGCAGTTCTTC. This sequence encodes CASSLTGREQFF. The chain combines TRBV28 with TRBJ2-1; a possible D gene is TRBD1 (5 bases). V was pared by 5 bases and J by 9 bases, with 11 bases between. The CDR3 is 12 residues long. Per germline, CDR1 MDHEN and CDR2 SYDVKM.

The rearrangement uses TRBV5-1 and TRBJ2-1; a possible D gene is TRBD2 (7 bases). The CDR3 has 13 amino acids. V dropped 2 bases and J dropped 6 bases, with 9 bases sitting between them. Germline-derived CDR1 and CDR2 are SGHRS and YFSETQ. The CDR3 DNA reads TGCGCCAGCAGCTTCGGGGGGCTCAATGAGCAGTTCTTC. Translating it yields CASSFGGLNEQFF.

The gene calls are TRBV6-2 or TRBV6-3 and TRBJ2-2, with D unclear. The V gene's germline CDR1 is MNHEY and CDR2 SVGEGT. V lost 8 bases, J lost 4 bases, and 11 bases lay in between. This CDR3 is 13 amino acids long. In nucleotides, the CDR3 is TGTGCCAGCCTATGGGCAGGCACCGGGGAGCTGTTTTTT. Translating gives CASLWAGTGELFF.

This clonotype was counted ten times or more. The CDR3 reads CASSDTSGNQETQYF. The CDR3 bases are TGTGCCAGCAGCGACACTAGCGGGAACCAAGAGACCCAGTACTTC. V is TRBV3-1 and J is TRBJ2-5, with TRBD2 matching over 10 bases. This CDR3 is built from 15 residues. In germline, CDR1 is LGHDT, CDR2 YNNKEL (reference sequence). The junction had 3 bases not matched to a gene; V was cut back by 5 bases and J by 0 bases.

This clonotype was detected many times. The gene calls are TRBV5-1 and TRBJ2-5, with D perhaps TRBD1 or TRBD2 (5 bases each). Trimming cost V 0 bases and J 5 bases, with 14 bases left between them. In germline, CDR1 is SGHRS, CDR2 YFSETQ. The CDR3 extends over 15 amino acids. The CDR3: CASSLEGDGWETQYF. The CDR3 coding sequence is TGCGCCAGCAGCTTGGAAGGGGACGGATGGGAGACCCAGTACTTC. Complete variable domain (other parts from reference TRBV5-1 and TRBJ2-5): KAGVTQTPRYLIKTRGQQVTLSCSPISGHRSVSWYQQTPGQGLQFLFEYFSETQRNKGNFPGRFSGRQFSNSRSEMNVSTLELGDSALYLCASSLEGDGWETQYFGPGTRLLVL.

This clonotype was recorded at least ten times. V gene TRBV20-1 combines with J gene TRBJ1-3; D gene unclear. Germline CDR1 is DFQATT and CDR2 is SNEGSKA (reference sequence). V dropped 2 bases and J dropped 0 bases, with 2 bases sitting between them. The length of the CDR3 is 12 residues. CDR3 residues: CSARHSGNTIYF. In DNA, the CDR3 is TGCAGTGCTAGACACTCTGGAAACACCATATATTTT.

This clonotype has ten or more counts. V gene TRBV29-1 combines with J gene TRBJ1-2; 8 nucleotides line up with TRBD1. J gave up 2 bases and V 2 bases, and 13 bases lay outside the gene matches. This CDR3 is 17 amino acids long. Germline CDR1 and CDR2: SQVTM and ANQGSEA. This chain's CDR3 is CSVEPFIRDRLNYGYTF. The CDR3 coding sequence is TGCAGCGTTGAACCCTTCATCCGGGACAGGCTAAACTATGGCTACACCTTC.

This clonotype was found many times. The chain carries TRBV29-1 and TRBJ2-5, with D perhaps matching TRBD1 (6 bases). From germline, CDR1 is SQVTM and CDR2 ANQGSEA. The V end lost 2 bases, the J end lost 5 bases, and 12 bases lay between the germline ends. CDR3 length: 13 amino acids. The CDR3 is CSVERGTGETQYF. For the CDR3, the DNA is TGCAGCGTTGAAAGGGGAACAGGGGAGACCCAGTACTTC.

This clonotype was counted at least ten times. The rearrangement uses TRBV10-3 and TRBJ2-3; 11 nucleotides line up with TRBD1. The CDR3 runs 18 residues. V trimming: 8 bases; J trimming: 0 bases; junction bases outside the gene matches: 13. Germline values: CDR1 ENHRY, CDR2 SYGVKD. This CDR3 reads CAIGGQGAVLSSTDTQYF. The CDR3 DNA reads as TGTGCCATCGGAGGACAGGGGGCTGTTTTATCTAGCACAGATACGCAGTATTTT.

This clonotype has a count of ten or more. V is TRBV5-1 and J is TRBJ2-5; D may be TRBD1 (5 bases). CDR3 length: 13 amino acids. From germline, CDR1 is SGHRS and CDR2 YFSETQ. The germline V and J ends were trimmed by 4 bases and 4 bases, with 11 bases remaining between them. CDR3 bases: TGCGCCAGCAGCGCGGACATGGGAGAGACCCAGTACTTC. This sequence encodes CASSADMGETQYF. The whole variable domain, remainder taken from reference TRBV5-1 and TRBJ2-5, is KAGVTQTPRYLIKTRGQQVTLSCSPISGHRSVSWYQQTPGQGLQFLFEYFSETQRNKGNFPGRFSGRQFSNSRSEMNVSTLELGDSALYLCASSADMGETQYFGPGTRLLVL.

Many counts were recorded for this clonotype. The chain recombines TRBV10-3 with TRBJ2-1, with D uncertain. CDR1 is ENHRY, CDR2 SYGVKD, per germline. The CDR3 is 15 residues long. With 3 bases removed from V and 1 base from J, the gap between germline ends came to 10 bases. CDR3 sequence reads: CAISDRAASYNEQFF. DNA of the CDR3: TGTGCCATCAGTGATAGGGCCGCGTCCTACAATGAGCAGTTCTTC.

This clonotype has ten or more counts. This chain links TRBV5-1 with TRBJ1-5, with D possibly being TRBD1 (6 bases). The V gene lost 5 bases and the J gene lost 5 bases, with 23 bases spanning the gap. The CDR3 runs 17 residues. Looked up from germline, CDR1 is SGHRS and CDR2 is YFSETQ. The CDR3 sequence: CASRSQGRINPYQPQHF. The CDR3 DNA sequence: TGCGCCAGCAGATCTCAGGGGCGAATCAACCCCTATCAGCCCCAGCATTTT. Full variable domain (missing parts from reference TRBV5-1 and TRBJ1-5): KAGVTQTPRYLIKTRGQQVTLSCSPISGHRSVSWYQQTPGQGLQFLFEYFSETQRNKGNFPGRFSGRQFSNSRSEMNVSTLELGDSALYLCASRSQGRINPYQPQHFGDGTRLSIL.

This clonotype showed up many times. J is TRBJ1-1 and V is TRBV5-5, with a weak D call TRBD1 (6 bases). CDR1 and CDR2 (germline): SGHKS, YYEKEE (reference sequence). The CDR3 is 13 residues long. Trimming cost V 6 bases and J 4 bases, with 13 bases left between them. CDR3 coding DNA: TGTGCCAGCATACGAAGGGGGTTCACTGAAGCTTTCTTT. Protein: CASIRRGFTEAFF. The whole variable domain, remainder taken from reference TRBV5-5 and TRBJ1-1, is DAGVTQSPTHLIKTRGQQVTLRCSPISGHKSVSWYQQVLGQGPQFIFQYYEKEERGRGNFPDRFSARQFPNYSSELNVNALLLGDSALYLCASIRRGFTEAFFGQGTRLTVV.

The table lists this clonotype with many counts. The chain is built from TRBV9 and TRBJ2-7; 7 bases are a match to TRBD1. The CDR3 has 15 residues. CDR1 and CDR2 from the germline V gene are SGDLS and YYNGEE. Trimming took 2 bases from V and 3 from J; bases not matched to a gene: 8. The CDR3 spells CASSVEGAPDYEQYF. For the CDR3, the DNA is TGTGCCAGCAGCGTCGAGGGGGCGCCGGACTACGAGCAGTACTTC.

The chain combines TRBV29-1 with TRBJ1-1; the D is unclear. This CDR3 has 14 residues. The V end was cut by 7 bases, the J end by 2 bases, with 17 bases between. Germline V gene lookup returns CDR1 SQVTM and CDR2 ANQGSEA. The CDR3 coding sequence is TGCAGCGCCCTAGAACGCGTGGTCAACACTGAAGCTTTCTTT. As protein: CSALERVVNTEAFF.

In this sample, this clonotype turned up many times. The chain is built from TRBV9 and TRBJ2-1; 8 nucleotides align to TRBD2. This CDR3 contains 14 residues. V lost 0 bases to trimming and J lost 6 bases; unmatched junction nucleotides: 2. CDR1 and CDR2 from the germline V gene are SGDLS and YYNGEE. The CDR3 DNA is TGTGCCAGCAGCGTAGGCGGGGGGTTCAATGAGCAGTTCTTC. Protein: CASSVGGGFNEQFF.

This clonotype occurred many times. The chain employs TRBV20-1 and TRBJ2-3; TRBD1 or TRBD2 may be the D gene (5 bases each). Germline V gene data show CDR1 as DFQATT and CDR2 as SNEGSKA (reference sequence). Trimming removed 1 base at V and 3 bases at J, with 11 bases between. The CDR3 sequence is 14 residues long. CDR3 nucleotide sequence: TGCAGTGCTAGAGGGGAGACAGAGACAGATACGCAGTATTTT. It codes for CSARGETETDTQYF.

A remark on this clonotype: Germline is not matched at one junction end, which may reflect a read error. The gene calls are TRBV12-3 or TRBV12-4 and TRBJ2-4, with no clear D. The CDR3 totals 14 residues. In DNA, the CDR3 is TGTGCCAGCAGTCTAGGGATAACCAATAACATTCAGTACTTC. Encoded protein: CASSLGITNNIQYF.

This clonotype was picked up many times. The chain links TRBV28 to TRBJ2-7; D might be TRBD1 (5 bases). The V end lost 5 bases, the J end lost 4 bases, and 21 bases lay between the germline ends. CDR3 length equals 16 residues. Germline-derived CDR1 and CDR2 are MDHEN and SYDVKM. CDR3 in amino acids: CASSPASDIKMYEQYF. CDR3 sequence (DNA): TGTGCCAGCAGTCCTGCGTCGGACATCAAGATGTACGAGCAGTACTTC.

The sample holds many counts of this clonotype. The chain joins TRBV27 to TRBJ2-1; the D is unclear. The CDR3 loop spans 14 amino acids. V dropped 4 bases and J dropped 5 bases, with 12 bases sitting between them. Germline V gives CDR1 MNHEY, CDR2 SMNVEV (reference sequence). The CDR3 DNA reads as TGTGCCAGCAGTTCTCCGGGTCCCAACAATGAGCAGTTCTTC. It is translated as CASSSPGPNNEQFF.

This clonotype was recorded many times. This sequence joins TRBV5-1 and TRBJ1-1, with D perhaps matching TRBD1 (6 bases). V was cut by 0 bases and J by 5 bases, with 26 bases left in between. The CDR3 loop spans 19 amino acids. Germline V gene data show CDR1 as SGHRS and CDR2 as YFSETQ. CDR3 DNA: TGCGCCAGCAGCTTGGGTTGGAGGACAGAGGTCGGGCGAAGAACTGAAGCTTTCTTT. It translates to CASSLGWRTEVGRRTEAFF.

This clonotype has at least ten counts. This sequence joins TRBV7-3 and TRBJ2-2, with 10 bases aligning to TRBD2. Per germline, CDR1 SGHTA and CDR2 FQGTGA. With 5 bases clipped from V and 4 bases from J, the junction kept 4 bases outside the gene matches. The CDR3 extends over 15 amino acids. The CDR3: CASSPGLARTGELFF. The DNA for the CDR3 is TGTGCCAGCAGCCCGGGACTAGCGCGCACCGGGGAGCTGTTTTTT.